What follows are 31 T cell receptor beta chains derived from one specimen sequenced in a study of response to subunit inactivated influenza vaccine. TCRdb passed the RT-PCR reads through MiXCR, listing each CDR3 protein once. Of approximately 160,000 distinct CDR3 sequences listed, about 10% are singletons. The specimen was CD8+ T cells sorted from PBMCs, collected less than 30 months after vaccination. These receptors were collected from a man aged 50 to 69 who received an inactivated influenza vaccine.

This clonotype was seen only a few times. This chain links TRBV4-3 with TRBJ2-5; TRBD2 matches at 7 bases. This CDR3 region has 18 residues. Germline-derived CDR1 and CDR2 are LGHNA and YSLEER. Trimming took 1 base from V and 1 from J; bases not matched to a gene: 12. CDR3 DNA sequence: TGCGCCAGCAGCCAAGGCCTAGCGGTTAACAACATCCAAGAGACCCAGTACTTC. As protein: CASSQGLAVNNIQETQYF.

The CDR3 sequence is CASSQDGGGSWEETQYF. DNA of the CDR3: TGTGCCAGCAGCCAAGATGGCGGGGGTTCCTGGGAAGAGACCCAGTACTTC. The gene calls are TRBV3-1 and TRBJ2-5; 7 nucleotides agree with TRBD2. The CDR3 is 17 residues long. The junction had 10 bases not matched to a gene; V was cut back by 0 bases and J by 3 bases. The germline CDR1 and CDR2 sequences are LGHDT and YNNKEL (reference sequence).

The V gene is TRBV28, the J gene TRBJ2-7; 10 nucleotides agree with TRBD2. The CDR3 extends over 14 amino acids. V was clipped by 4 bases and J by 5 bases; unmatched bases: 5. CDR1 is MDHEN and CDR2 is SYDVKM in the germline V gene. The CDR3 protein is CASSSSGLADEQYF. The CDR3 nucleotides are TGTGCCAGCAGTTCCAGCGGACTAGCGGACGAGCAGTACTTC.

This clonotype was observed many times. The V gene is TRBV4-1, the J gene TRBJ1-5; 7 nucleotides agree with TRBD1. V shed 2 bases and J 3 bases; nucleotides not matched to a gene: 4. Germline CDR1 MGHRA, CDR2 YSYEKL. The CDR3 extends over 15 amino acids. The CDR3 nucleotides are TGCGCCAGCAGCCAAATTACAGGGGACAATCAGCCCCAGCATTTT. Its translation is CASSQITGDNQPQHF.

This rearrangement joins TRBV2 to TRBJ2-1, with 9 bases fitting TRBD2. This CDR3 has 15 amino acids. J lost 3 bases, V lost 4 bases, and 4 bases had no gene match. The germline V gene has CDR1 SNHLY and CDR2 FYNNEI. Here the CDR3 DNA reads TGTGCCAGCAGTGGCATAGCGGGGGTCTACAATGAGCAGTTCTTC. It codes for CASSGIAGVYNEQFF.

As DNA, the CDR3 is TGTGCCAGCAGACTCGACCGGGCCGGGTTGGGGGATACGCAGTATTTT. The encoded protein is CASRLDRAGLGDTQYF. The V call is TRBV3-1, the J call TRBJ2-3, with D unresolved. V dropped 6 bases and J dropped 6 bases, with 22 bases sitting between them. The CDR3 contains 16 residues. The germline V gene has CDR1 LGHDT and CDR2 YNNKEL (reference sequence).

This clonotype was detected only a few times. The chain joins TRBV29-1 to TRBJ2-7; no definite D call. Between the trimmed V and J ends, which lost 4 bases and 2 bases, there was a span of 15 bases. The CDR3 totals 14 residues. CDR1 is SQVTM and CDR2 is ANQGSEA in the germline V gene. The CDR3 is CSVVILGQTYEQYF. DNA of the CDR3: TGCAGCGTTGTCATCCTGGGTCAGACCTACGAGCAGTACTTC.

In this sample, this clonotype turned up a few times. V gene TRBV4-3 combines with J gene TRBJ1-2, with 10 bases fitting TRBD1. The germline gives CDR1 LGHNA, CDR2 YSLEER. This CDR3 contains 16 residues. Trimming took 6 bases from V and 2 from J; bases not matched to a gene: 9. The CDR3 loop is CASRSGQGKSNYGYTF. The CDR3 DNA follows: TGCGCCAGCAGATCGGGACAGGGGAAATCGAACTATGGCTACACCTTC.

This clonotype was seen only a few times. V is TRBV20-1 and J is TRBJ2-7, with a tentative D call TRBD2 (5 bases). V lost 2 bases, J lost 5 bases, and 10 bases lay in between. This CDR3 is built from 12 residues. Looked up from germline, CDR1 is DFQATT and CDR2 is SNEGSKA (reference sequence). The CDR3 loop is CSARTVGNEQYF. CDR3 coding DNA: TGCAGTGCTAGAACAGTCGGGAACGAGCAGTACTTC.

DNA of the CDR3: TGCAGCGTTGTAGGAGGATACGAGCAGTACTTC. Its translation: CSVVGGYEQYF. The V gene is TRBV29-1, the J gene TRBJ2-7; D perhaps matches TRBD2 (5 bases). The CDR3 extends over 11 amino acids. Deletions cut 4 bases from V and 4 bases from J, with 8 bases between. CDR1 is SQVTM and CDR2 is ANQGSEA in the germline V gene.

This clonotype was recorded at least ten times. The chain links TRBV25-1 to TRBJ1-3; TRBD1 is a possible D gene (6 bases). V lost 6 bases and J 2 bases, leaving 14 bases between the germline ends. The germline V gene encodes CDR1 MGHDK and CDR2 SYGVNS. The CDR3 contains 15 residues. The CDR3 loop reads CASRDSYIPGNTIYF. The CDR3 DNA follows: TGTGCCAGCAGGGACAGCTACATCCCTGGAAACACCATATATTTT.

In this sample, this clonotype turned up a few times. This rearrangement joins TRBV19 to TRBJ2-7; 10 positions agree with TRBD2. CDR1 is LNHDA and CDR2 is SQIVND in the germline V gene (reference sequence). V gave up 9 bases and J gave up 2 bases; unmatched junction bases: 4. This CDR3 is 13 amino acids long. CDR3 bases: TGTGCCAGCAAACTAGCGGGAACCTACGAGCAGTACTTC. The encoded protein is CASKLAGTYEQYF.

This clonotype came up a few times. The genes are TRBV7-2 and TRBJ2-1; D is unclear. This CDR3 is 13 amino acids long. The germline V gene has CDR1 SGHTA and CDR2 FQGNSA. The V end was cut by 7 bases, the J end by 5 bases, with 12 bases between. In nucleotides, the CDR3 is TGTGCCAGCAAAATTTCCTCGGACAATGAGCAGTTCTTC. It codes for CASKISSDNEQFF. The variable domain in full, completed from reference TRBV7-2 and TRBJ2-1, reads GAGVSQSPSNKVTEKGKDVELRCDPISGHTALYWYRQSLGQGLEFLIYFQGNSAPDKSGLPSDRFSAERTGGSVSTLTIQRTQQEDSAVYLCASKISSDNEQFFGPGTRLTVL.

This clonotype was detected a few times. The chain is built from TRBV11-2 and TRBJ2-6; D possibly corresponds to TRBD2 (6 bases). Germline-derived CDR1 and CDR2 are SGHAT and FQNNGV. V lost 5 bases and J lost 0, with 11 bases in between. The CDR3 has 16 residues. CDR3 coding DNA: TGTGCCAGCAGCCTGGGACTGTTCTCTGGGGCCAACGTCCTGACTTTC. Amino acid sequence: CASSLGLFSGANVLTF.

J is TRBJ2-7 and V is TRBV6-2 or TRBV6-3; a possible D gene is TRBD2 (6 bases). V was pared by 4 bases and J by 2 bases, with 21 bases between. Per the germline V gene, CDR1 is MNHEY and CDR2 is SVGEGT. The CDR3 is made up of 17 amino acids. Here the CDR3 DNA reads TGTGCCAGCAGTTTTTACCCTGCAGGGACTTCTGCCTACGAGCAGTACTTC. Translating gives CASSFYPAGTSAYEQYF.

The chain couples TRBV27 to TRBJ1-6; 12 bases map to TRBD1. The CDR3 is made up of 15 amino acids. Germline CDR1 reads MNHEY; CDR2 reads SMNVEV (reference sequence). The trim removed 8 bases at V and 9 bases at J, leaving 8 bases unmatched. The CDR3 coding sequence is TGTGCCAGCGCCCTGGGACAGGGGGCAGGTTCACCCCTCCACTTT. This sequence encodes CASALGQGAGSPLHF.

The V gene is TRBV29-1, the J gene TRBJ2-7; D remains ambiguous. Germline-derived CDR1 and CDR2 are SQVTM and ANQGSEA. Trimming stripped 2 bases from V and 0 bases from J, with 8 bases between. The CDR3 runs to 13 residues. DNA for the CDR3: TGCAGCGTTGAAACAGATGCCTCCTACGAGCAGTACTTC. It encodes CSVETDASYEQYF.

This clonotype has a handful of counts. The rearrangement joins TRBV12-3 or TRBV12-4 to TRBJ1-1; 7 nucleotides agree with TRBD1. The J segment lost 1 base and the V segment lost 1 base, leaving 3 bases of the junction unmatched. The CDR3 runs 15 residues. In DNA form, the CDR3 reads TGTGCCAGCAGTTTAGGGGACAGAGCGAACACTGAAGCTTTCTTT. Protein product: CASSLGDRANTEAFF.

This clonotype was seen a handful of times. The DNA is left out, because the CDR3 cannot be placed on it with certainty; the CDR3 is given as TCRdb lists it. V is TRBV7-8 and J is TRBJ1-2; TRBD1, the table's D call, lacks a check against the DNA. The CDR3 totals 13 residues, both ends included. CDR1 and CDR2 (germline): SGHVS, FQNEAQ. CDR3 region: CASSSSGPYGYTF.

This clonotype was counted only a few times. The V gene is TRBV20-1, the J gene TRBJ2-5; D gene unclear. Trimming pared 3 bases from V and 3 bases from J, leaving 14 bases between. Germline CDR1 and CDR2: DFQATT and SNEGSKA (reference sequence). This CDR3 has 14 residues. The CDR3 sequence is CSASFPDGEETQYF. The CDR3, as DNA: TGCAGTGCTAGTTTCCCCGATGGGGAAGAGACCCAGTACTTC.

A few counts support this clonotype. The genes are TRBV6-2 or TRBV6-3 and TRBJ2-5; 9 bases match TRBD2. The CDR3 runs to 17 residues. Per the germline V gene, CDR1 is MNHEY and CDR2 is SVGEGT. The ends lost 5 bases at V and 4 bases at J; junction bases unmatched: 14. Here the CDR3 reads CASSHGAGGPMIETQYF. The CDR3 DNA sequence: TGTGCCAGCAGTCACGGAGCGGGGGGACCCATGATAGAGACCCAGTACTTC.

The CDR3 loop is CASSQGLAADEQYF. For the CDR3, the DNA is TGTGCCAGCAGCCAAGGATTGGCGGCAGACGAGCAGTACTTC. This chain joins TRBV4-2 and TRBJ2-7; D is undetermined. Germline CDR1 is LGHNA and CDR2 is YNFKEQ. The V and J ends lost 1 base and 5 bases respectively, with 12 bases between them. The CDR3 runs to 14 residues.

This clonotype was counted between two and nine times. The chain recombines TRBV9 with TRBJ2-1; D unresolved. The CDR3 is 12 amino acids. V was clipped by 4 bases and J by 8 bases, with 10 bases between them. CDR1 is SGDLS and CDR2 is YYNGEE in the germline V gene. CDR3 in amino acids: CASSMRWDEQFF. CDR3 in DNA: TGTGCCAGCAGCATGCGATGGGATGAGCAGTTCTTC.

This clonotype was counted a few times. CDR3 sequence (DNA): TGTGCCAGCAGTTACGGCTTACAGGGCAAAAACATTCAGTACTTC. Amino acids: CASSYGLQGKNIQYF. The V gene is TRBV6-5, the J gene TRBJ2-4; D may be TRBD1 (6 bases). Germline CDR1 is MNHEY and CDR2 is SVGAGI. The CDR3 is 15 amino acids. With 2 bases removed from V and 3 bases from J, the gap between germline ends came to 11 bases.

This clonotype was seen at least ten times. The chain joins TRBV3-1 to TRBJ2-3, with D uncertain. With 3 bases removed from V and 5 bases from J, the gap between germline ends came to 9 bases. The CDR3 has 13 amino acids. CDR1 is LGHDT, CDR2 YNNKEL, per germline (reference sequence). The CDR3 loop reads CASSQGLLDTQYF. In DNA, the CDR3 is TGTGCCAGCAGCCAGGGTCTTTTAGATACGCAGTATTTT.

J is TRBJ2-7 and V is TRBV2, with a possible D match to TRBD2 (5 bases). Germline V gives CDR1 SNHLY, CDR2 FYNNEI. The CDR3 sequence is 15 residues long. The V end lost 3 bases, the J end lost 0 bases, and 12 bases lay between the germline ends. CDR3 sequence (DNA): TGTGCCAGCAGTGAGTCTAGCCTAAACTCCTACGAGCAGTACTTC. Amino acids: CASSESSLNSYEQYF.

A few counts support this clonotype. The chain uses TRBV24-1 and TRBJ2-3; D is ambiguous. The CDR3 sequence is 16 residues long. Germline V gene sequence: CDR1 KGHDR, CDR2 SFDVKD. With 1 base removed from V and 0 bases from J, the gap between germline ends came to 10 bases. This CDR3 reads CATSDLSGTSTDTQYF. The CDR3 region has the DNA TGTGCCACCAGTGATTTATCCGGAACTAGCACAGATACGCAGTATTTT.

This chain joins TRBV7-9 and TRBJ1-1; D might be TRBD1 (5 bases). Germline V CDR1 and CDR2: SEHNR, FQNEAQ (reference sequence). The CDR3 spans 14 residues. Trimming removed 3 bases at V and 6 bases at J, with 14 bases between. DNA for the CDR3: TGTGCCAGCAGCTTGACCGGCGGGGACCCTGAAGCTTTCTTT. Its translation: CASSLTGGDPEAFF.

V usage is TRBV20-1 and J usage is TRBJ2-7, with D tentatively TRBD1 (6 bases). V gave up 6 bases and J gave up 0 bases, with 21 bases separating them. The CDR3 is 16 amino acids. CDR1 is DFQATT, CDR2 SNEGSKA, per germline (reference sequence). This CDR3 reads CSAKPPRGTSSYEQYF. The CDR3 nucleotides read TGCAGTGCCAAACCCCCGAGGGGGACCAGCTCCTACGAGCAGTACTTC.

This clonotype was counted between two and nine times. This chain uses TRBV6-5 with TRBJ1-5; 7 bases align to TRBD1. Trimming removed 4 bases from V and 6 bases from J; junction bases left unmatched: 6. Germline CDR1 and CDR2: MNHEY and SVGAGI. The CDR3 length is 14 residues. CDR3 nucleotide sequence: TGTGCCAGCAGTTCGACAGGGACCACTCAGCCCCAGCATTTT. It yields the protein CASSSTGTTQPQHF.

V gene TRBV12-3 or TRBV12-4 combines with J gene TRBJ1-5, with D unclear. The CDR3 extends over 13 amino acids. V lost 1 base and J 5 bases, leaving 6 bases between the germline ends. The chain's CDR3 is CASSLGEDQPQHF. The CDR3, as DNA: TGTGCCAGCAGTTTAGGTGAAGATCAGCCCCAGCATTTT.